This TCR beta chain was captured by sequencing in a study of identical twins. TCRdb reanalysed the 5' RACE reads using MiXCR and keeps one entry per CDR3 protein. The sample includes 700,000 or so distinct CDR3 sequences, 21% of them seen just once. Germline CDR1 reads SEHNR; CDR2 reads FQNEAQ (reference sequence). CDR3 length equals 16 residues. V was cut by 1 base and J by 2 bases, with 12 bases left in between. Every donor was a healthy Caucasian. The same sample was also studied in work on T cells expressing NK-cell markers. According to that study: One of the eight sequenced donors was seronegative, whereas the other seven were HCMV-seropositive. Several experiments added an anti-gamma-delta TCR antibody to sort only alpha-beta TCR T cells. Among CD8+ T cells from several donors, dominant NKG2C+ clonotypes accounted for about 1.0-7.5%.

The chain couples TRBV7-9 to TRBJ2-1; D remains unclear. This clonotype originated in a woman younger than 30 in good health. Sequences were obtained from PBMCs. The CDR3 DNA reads TGTGCCAGCAGCTTAGTCCAGGACCCGGCCTACAATGAGCAGTTCTTC. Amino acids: CASSLVQDPAYNEQFF.